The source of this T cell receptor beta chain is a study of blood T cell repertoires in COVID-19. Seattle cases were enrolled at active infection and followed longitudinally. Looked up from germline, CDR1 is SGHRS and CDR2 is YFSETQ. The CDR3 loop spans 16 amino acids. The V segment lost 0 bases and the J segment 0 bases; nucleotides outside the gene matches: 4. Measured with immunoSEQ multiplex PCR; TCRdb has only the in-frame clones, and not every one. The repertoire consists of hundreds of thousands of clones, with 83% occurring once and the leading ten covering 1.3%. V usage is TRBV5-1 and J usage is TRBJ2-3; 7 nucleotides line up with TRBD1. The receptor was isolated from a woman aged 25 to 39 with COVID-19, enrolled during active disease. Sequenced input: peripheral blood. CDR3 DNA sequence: TGCGCCAGCAGCTTGGAGGGACAGCTTAGCACAGATACGCAGTATTTT. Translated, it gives CASSLEGQLSTDTQYF.